This T cell receptor (beta chain) was sequenced during a study of Ad26.COV2.S vaccination and SARS-CoV-2 variants (dated by TCRdb to 2020 to 2022). In terms of the full investigation: Vaccine-arm donors were drawn from COV1001, a multicentre, randomized, double-blind, placebo-controlled phase I-IIa trial of Ad26.COV2.S in healthy adults. The TCR-sequenced set comprised around 30 samples: some 20 Ad26.COV2.S vaccine recipients, 5 placebo recipients and 8 SARS-CoV-2 convalescent individuals. TCRbeta repertoire sequencing was used to assess the specificity and breadth of SARS-CoV-2-reactive T cell receptors after Ad26.COV2.S vaccination. Ad26.COV2.S was administered intramuscularly at 5 x 10^10 or 1 x 10^11 viral particles, either as a single shot or as two shots given 56 days apart. Blinding of investigators to trial group allocation was maintained during experiments and outcome assessment. Trial participants were randomized into five groups of five, in which low-dose or high-dose Ad26.COV2.S was given once or twice, or placebo was given on both occasions.

General findings and caveats noted by the study authors: Higher spike-specific TCR breadth was observed in Ad26.COV2.S recipients than in placebo recipients (P = 0.0014). Vaccine and placebo recipients had comparable non-spike TCR breadth, which fits with the vaccine containing only spike. After vaccination, substantial breadth of spike-specific CD8+ and CD4+ T cell responses was reported. The study was not powered to compare responses between vaccine doses or regimens. The authors noted that total T cell responses may have been underestimated by the TCR breadth and depth analyses.

This specimen's treatment or condition label, per the study, means: around 19 received Ad26.COV2.S at low or high dose, single or two shots; about 5 received placebo; per-sample allocation not given. Repertoires of vaccine and placebo recipients were sequenced from samples collected on day 63 after the first injection. In Cohort 1b, about 25 adults aged 18-55 years were enrolled at a single site in Boston, USA, between 29 July and 7 August 2020. Ad26.COV2.S was a replication-incompetent adenovirus type 26 vector expressing a prefusion-stabilized SARS-CoV-2 spike protein from the original Wuhan strain. The immunoSEQ Assay was used to sequence TCRbeta CDR3 regions. After extraction, genomic DNA underwent amplification by bias-controlled multiplex PCR, followed by high-throughput sequencing. The source study handled its data this way. To quantify the absolute abundance of each unique TCRbeta CDR3 region, sequences were collapsed and filtered. T cell fraction was estimated by normalizing TCRbeta template counts to usable DNA, which was measured by amplifying reference genes present in all nucleated cells. Repertoire TCRs were annotated as SARS-CoV-2-specific by exact matching of V gene, CDR3 amino acid sequence and J gene to a known reactive TCR set. The reference SARS-CoV-2 TCR set came from MIRA and was filtered for enrichment in COVID-19-positive ImmuneCODE repertoires, removing public or cross-reactive TCRs. Based on the MIRA antigens, annotated TCRs were further analysed at the level of specific ORF or position within ORF. Depth was the summed frequency of annotated unique rearrangements, while breadth was defined as annotated unique rearrangements over total unique productive rearrangements. Two-sided Wilcoxon rank-sum tests were used to compare TCR breadth between groups. In TCRdb, the immuneACCESS table is reduced to in-frame sequences with V and J assigned. These tables do not hold every clone; where another copy was compared, an unresolved V gene accounts for under half, and the others remain unexplained. V, J and clone size are taken as reported in that table, and D and trimming were inferred from the DNA itself. The sample records fewer than 500,000 clones, about 93% of which are singletons. 12% of the sample belongs to the ten largest clones.

The germline V gene gives CDR1 as SGHTA and CDR2 as FQGNSA. Measured from the cysteine to the phenylalanine, the CDR3 is 14 residues long. CDR3 DNA only is kept here, 42 bases in frame from base 1. V gives up 5 bases and J gives up 1 base, and the segment between their germline ends measures 11 bases. On this clone: It lacks a known antigen. Base qualities were left out, and no much larger clone turns up one base away.

This clonotype was obtained from a person between 18 and 59 years old who received the Ad26.COV2.S COVID-19 vaccine or a placebo. Sequenced material: peripheral blood, taken in a trial of Ad26.COV2.S vaccine versus placebo. The rearranged chain carries TRBV7-2 and TRBJ2-5; the D segment cannot be called with confidence. The nucleotide sequence is TGTGCCAGCAGCCCAGTGATGACCCAAGAGACCCAGTACTTC. This codes for CASSPVMTQETQYF.